Listed below are T cell receptor beta chains from one sample, sequenced in a study of vaccination and CD4 T cells after COVID-19. TCRdb reprocessed the PCR reads via MiXCR and lists one record per CDR3 protein. The data show 10,000 to 15,000 distinct CDR3 sequences, roughly 53% seen once. No antigen is known for these receptors. Source material: CD4+ T cells from blood, cultured in vitro. These receptors were taken from a human donor who had recovered from COVID-19. Each CDR3 is given with its conserved first and last residue.

v_call cdr3_aa
TRBV18 CASSPSGATGDRGYTF
TRBV20-1 CSASTDKERGYTF
TRBV6-1 CASSPRDSYNSPLHF
TRBV19 CASSSLLGYEQYF
TRBV12-3/TRBV12-4 CASSRATGPVTEAFF
TRBV28 CASSRPGTGGYGYTF
TRBV29-1 CSGIRGGDDYGYTF
TRBV12-3/TRBV12-4 CASSLTTRQPQHF
TRBV20-1 CSASQGAVLTDTQYF
TRBV7-9 CASSFSALETQYF
TRBV27 CASRSPGIQGTEAFF
TRBV6-5 CASSSRVQYNEQFF
TRBV11-3 CASSPRDSTLSYEQYF
TRBV7-9 CASRDLYNEQFF
TRBV2 CASSQDRGSGETQYF
TRBV7-9 CASSLLIGGQVYGYTF
TRBV6-1 CASSTPGTGGQPQHF
TRBV7-2 CASSFLQGNYGYTF
TRBV12-3/TRBV12-4 CASSFWTKGPYGYTF
TRBV20-1 CSARPPGVSNQPQHF
TRBV10-1 CADSGKETQYF
TRBV20-1 CSARLAEGVQETQYF
TRBV30 CAWSDTHRGPQHF
TRBV2 CASRVVGESRYGYTF
TRBV10-3 CAISRNRESKTQYF
TRBV6-1 CASSPDRDQPQHF
TRBV28 CASRPAGAYEQYF
TRBV7-2 CASSLGGGGFSYNEQFF
TRBV18 CASSPQGGAGEAFF
TRBV7-9 CASSLEGGRGLYGYTF
TRBV6-1 CASSEALPGGQPQHF
TRBV7-2 CASSLDSGQGHGYTF
TRBV15 CATSRGSGQSYRYTF
TRBV11-3 CASSFLATDTQYF
TRBV6-1 CASSADGDTQYF
TRBV6-2/TRBV6-3 CASSLPDYRSYNEQFF
TRBV28 CASSLPGPIHEQYF
TRBV28 CASSFRVRARGNTIYF
TRBV27 CASSPLGRNYGYTF
TRBV27 CASSPSRGSYGYTF
TRBV5-5 CASSLDAASTDTQYF
TRBV2 CASSEAGQGRAEAFF
TRBV20-1 CSASLRDSNYGYTF
TRBV28 CASSSGTVVYEQYF
TRBV6-5 CASSFNRGNYGYTF
TRBV4-1 CASSRTGTDDTGELFF
TRBV6-1 CASRPGPTYNEQFF
TRBV2 CASCLGNSPLHF
TRBV20-1 CSAREWRGGIGELFF
TRBV7-2 CASSLGAAGEAFF
TRBV28 CASRGTGGTYGYTF
TRBV20-1 CSAILGAMYGYTF
TRBV6-5 CASSYPGIYGYTF
TRBV24-1 CATSEPPGGSNQPQHF
TRBV27 CASSDQGLGSGELFF
TRBV6-1 CASTREGGNTEAFF
TRBV5-1 CASSLMAGTTTEAFF
TRBV7-7 CASSPRATGVGELFF
TRBV19 CASSIQAQGDTQYF